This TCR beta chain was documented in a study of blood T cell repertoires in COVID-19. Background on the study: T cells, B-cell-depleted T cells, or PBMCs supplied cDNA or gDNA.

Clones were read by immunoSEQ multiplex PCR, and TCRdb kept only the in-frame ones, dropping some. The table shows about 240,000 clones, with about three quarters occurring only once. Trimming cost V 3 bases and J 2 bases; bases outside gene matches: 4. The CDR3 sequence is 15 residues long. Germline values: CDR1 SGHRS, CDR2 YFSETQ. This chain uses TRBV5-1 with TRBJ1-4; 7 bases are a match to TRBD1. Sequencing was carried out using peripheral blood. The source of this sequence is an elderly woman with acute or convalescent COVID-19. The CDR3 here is CASSSEGQTNEKLFF. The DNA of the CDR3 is TGCGCCAGCAGCTCTGAGGGACAGACTAATGAAAAACTGTTTTTT.